This TCR beta chain was profiled in a study of OX40 agonist ivuxolimab in advanced cancers. In the study overall: Ivuxolimab, which targeted the costimulatory receptor OX40 (CD134), was an agonistic, fully human IgG2 monoclonal antibody. Three dose-escalation patients achieved partial responses, one with hepatocellular carcinoma and two with cutaneous melanoma. The monotherapy dose-escalation portion (N of about 52 patients) of the phase I ivuxolimab trial is reported in the paper. Intravenous ivuxolimab was administered to patients every 2 weeks at six dose levels: 0.01, 0.1, 0.3, 1.5, 3 and 10 mg/kg. Of the roughly 51 patients in dose escalation, some 19 had hepatocellular carcinoma, some 15 had melanoma, 9 had renal cell carcinoma and 9 had head and neck cancer. In the dose-escalation cohort, around four fifths of patients were male, and the mean age was 60 years with a range of about 20 to 80. Prior anti-PD-1, anti-PD-L1 or anti-CTLA-4 therapy was permitted, and 40% of dose-escalation patients had received checkpoint inhibitors. Peripheral TCRbeta sequencing was intended to test whether TCR sequence diversity was altered and clonal T-cell expansion was caused by ivuxolimab. The paper as a whole reports these results and caveats: Antigen specificity was not determined for the clonally expanded peripheral T cells. Low levels of normalized T-cell clonal expansion were also seen in some nonresponding patients. At doses from 0.1 to 3.0 mg/kg, clonal expansion was seen in both CD4+ and CD8+ blood T cells between baseline and week 6. After ivuxolimab, more expanded clones were found on average in CD8+ T cells than in CD4+ T cells. Partial responders in the 0.1-3.0 mg/kg groups had among the lowest normalized peripheral clonal expansion, especially among CD8+ T cells.

For sequencing of the TCRbeta CDR3 region, genomic DNA was extracted from the sorted cells. The immunoSEQ Assay was used to sequence the TCRbeta CDR3 regions. What TCRdb holds here is the immuneACCESS table cut down to in-frame rearrangements. Part of the clones is not present; checked against another copy, under half of the missing clones reflect an unresolved V gene, and the others are unexplained. The sample table lists roughly 70,000 clones, more than 75% of them with a count of one. The ten largest clones capture 5% of the sample. The CDR3 has 15 amino acids, counting the end cysteine and phenylalanine. CDR3 DNA only is kept here, 45 bases in frame from base 1. Trimming removed 3 bases from V and 4 bases from J, leaving 14 bases between the germline ends. CDR1 is given as SEHNR and CDR2 as FQNEAQ, both from the germline V gene (reference sequence). Remarks on this clone: Its antigen has not been determined. Base qualities are missing; no much larger clone stands one base away.

Patients with autoimmune disease history or receiving systemic immunosuppression were excluded from the trial. In every dose cohort, peripheral blood was drawn for TCR sequencing at baseline, cycle 4 day 1, and cycle 7 day 1. Samples were obtained from an open-label, multicenter, first-in-human phase I dose-escalation trial of ivuxolimab. The trial enrolled adults with locally advanced or metastatic head and neck squamous cell, hepatocellular, melanoma or renal cell carcinoma. Before TCR sequencing, CD4+ T cells and CD8+ T cells from peripheral blood were sorted into separate populations. The source was CD4+ or CD8+ T cells sorted from blood, collected in a trial of the OX40 agonist ivuxolimab. The sequence is built from TRBV7-9 and TRBJ2-3; no D segment can be confidently identified. The clonotype comes from an adult with an advanced solid tumor such as melanoma, head and neck, liver or kidney cancer. The DNA sequence is given as TGTGCCAGCAGCTTTGGGCGGAGTGGTTCAGATACGCAGTATTTT. This sequence encodes CASSFGRSGSDTQYF.